The 28 T cell receptor beta chains in this list originate from one sample, sequenced in a study of beta chain features in type 1 diabetes. The isolated RNA, all of it, was reverse transcribed, so expressed TCRB transcripts were what got sequenced. This table comes from immunoSEQ multiplex PCR, and its TCRdb copy is limited to in-frame clones, with some not included. The sample holds about 240,000 clones, around 13% seen once. The antigens these receptors bind are not known. Study-level points and caveats: Significant though moderate, a shortening of TCRB CDR3s appeared in all four CD4+ subsets of Type 1 diabetes patients.

Source material: naive CD4+ T cells from blood. The receptors here all came from a man aged 25 to 45 with type 1 diabetes.

This clone was seen a few times. J is TRBJ2-1 and V is TRBV29-1; TRBD1 aligns across 10 bases. V shed 7 bases, J shed 3 bases, and the junction held 9 bases outside the gene matches. Germline loops: CDR1 SQVTM, CDR2 ANQGSEA. This CDR3 comprises 15 residues. This CDR3 is CSGFTRDRGYNEQFF. In DNA form, the CDR3 reads TGCAGCGGATTTACCCGGGACAGGGGCTACAATGAGCAGTTCTTC.

This clone turned up a few times. The chain combines TRBV19 with TRBJ1-1; TRBD1 aligns across 7 bases. Germline V gene sequence: CDR1 LNHDA, CDR2 SQIVND (reference sequence). The CDR3 runs 17 residues. The trim removed 5 bases at V and 5 bases at J, leaving 17 bases unmatched. CDR3 nucleotides: TGTGCCAGTAGTCCCTCACGCCAACCGGGACAGATTACTGAAGCTTTCTTT. Translated: CASSPSRQPGQITEAFF.

This chain links TRBV19 with TRBJ2-1; 7 bases align to TRBD1. This CDR3 has 14 amino acids. Per the germline V gene, CDR1 is LNHDA and CDR2 is SQIVND (reference sequence). V trimming: 7 bases; J trimming: 2 bases; junction bases outside the gene matches: 5. This CDR3 is CASNDRVPYNEQFF. The CDR3 DNA sequence: TGTGCCAGTAATGACAGGGTGCCCTACAATGAGCAGTTCTTC.

The chain uses TRBV30 and TRBJ1-3; no reliable D call. Trimming cost V 0 bases and J 4 bases, with 4 bases left between them. The CDR3 consists of 12 residues. Per the germline V gene, CDR1 is GTSNPN and CDR2 is SVGIG (reference sequence). CDR3 amino acids: CAWSVEGNTIYF. DNA for the CDR3: TGTGCCTGGAGTGTGGAGGGAAACACCATATATTTT.

In its sample, this clone was seen a few times. The chain employs TRBV5-1 and TRBJ2-5; no reliable D call. Trimming pared 0 bases from V and 0 bases from J, leaving 9 bases between. This CDR3 contains 15 residues. Germline CDR1 reads SGHRS; CDR2 reads YFSETQ. The CDR3: CASSLGSSNQETQYF. The CDR3 DNA is TGCGCCAGCAGCTTGGGCAGTTCAAACCAAGAGACCCAGTACTTC.

This clone was observed a handful of times. The rearrangement uses TRBV15 and TRBJ2-6, with D hard to call. CDR1 and CDR2 from the germline V gene are LNHNV and YYDKDF (reference sequence). This CDR3 is 13 amino acids long. Trimming took off 3 bases at V and 3 bases at J, with 3 bases between the two ends. CDR3 loop: CATSSYGANVLTF. The CDR3, as DNA: TGTGCCACCAGCAGTTATGGGGCCAACGTCCTGACTTTC. Full variable domain (outside the CDR3, taken from reference TRBV15 and TRBJ2-6): DAMVIQNPRYQVTQFGKPVTLSCSQTLNHNVMYWYQQKSSQAPKLLFHYYDKDFNNEADTPDNFQSRRPNTSFCFLDIRSPGLGDTAMYLCATSSYGANVLTFGAGSRLTVL.

This clone was seen only a few times. This chain uses TRBV29-1 with TRBJ2-1; the match to TRBD2 covers 10 bases. CDR1 and CDR2 from the germline V gene are SQVTM and ANQGSEA. The CDR3 is 14 amino acids. V shed 3 bases, J shed 9 bases, and the junction held 8 bases outside the gene matches. The CDR3 loop is CSVEELAGVGEQFF. CDR3 DNA sequence: TGCAGCGTTGAGGAGCTAGCGGGAGTGGGTGAGCAGTTCTTC.

The chain links TRBV11-3 to TRBJ2-5; D gene ambiguous. CDR1 is SGHNT and CDR2 is YENEEA in the germline V gene. The CDR3 runs to 13 residues. The germline V and J ends were trimmed by 8 bases and 2 bases, with 12 bases remaining between them. CDR3 sequence (DNA): TGTGCCAGCGAACTGAGCCTTCAAGAGACCCAGTACTTC. This translates into CASELSLQETQYF. Variable domain in full (rest from reference TRBV11-3 and TRBJ2-5): EAGVVQSPRYKIIEKKQPVAFWCNPISGHNTLYWYLQNLGQGPELLIRYENEEAVDDSQLPKDRFSAERLKGVDSTLKIQPAELGDSAVYLCASELSLQETQYFGPGTRLLVL.

A few counts support this clone. The V gene is TRBV27, the J gene TRBJ1-5; D possibly corresponds to TRBD1 (5 bases). The CDR3 runs to 13 residues. CDR1 is MNHEY, CDR2 SMNVEV, per germline (reference sequence). Between the trimmed V and J ends, which lost 1 base and 5 bases, there was a span of 6 bases. The CDR3 region is CASSLWGDQPQHF. The CDR3 DNA is TGTGCCAGCAGTTTATGGGGGGATCAGCCCCAGCATTTT.

The genes are TRBV25-1 and TRBJ1-5, with no clear D. Germline V gene lookup returns CDR1 MGHDK and CDR2 SYGVNS. The CDR3 covers 15 residues. Deletions cut 5 bases from V and 5 bases from J, with 16 bases between. The CDR3 loop reads CASSSWGGEDQPQHF. The CDR3 DNA sequence: TGTGCCAGCAGTTCGTGGGGTGGGGAGGATCAGCCCCAGCATTTT. Looking up the rest from reference TRBV25-1 and TRBJ1-5 gives the full variable domain: EADIYQTPRYLVIGTGKKITLECSQTMGHDKMYWYQQDPGMELHLIHYSYGVNSTEKGDLSSESTVSRIRTEHFPLTLESARPSHTSQYLCASSSWGGEDQPQHFGDGTRLSIL.

This clone showed up just a few times. This chain links TRBV7-8 with TRBJ1-1; TRBD1 is a possible D gene (5 bases). CDR1 and CDR2 (germline): SGHVS, FQNEAQ. This CDR3 comprises 15 residues. Trimming shortened V by 1 base and J by 1 base, and 10 bases separated the two germline ends. CDR3 loop: CASSLVGGWNTEAFF. The CDR3 DNA reads as TGTGCCAGCAGCTTAGTGGGGGGATGGAACACTGAAGCTTTCTTT.

This rearrangement joins TRBV21-1 to TRBJ2-5; the D segment call TRBD1 is taken from the table without a DNA check. TRBV21-1 is reported as a pseudogene. The CDR3 consists of 16 residues. CDR3 sequence reads: CASSQKETGVGETQYF. The CDR3 DNA is TGTGCCAGCAGCCAGAAAGAGACAGGGGTAGGAGAGACCCAGTACTTC.

J is TRBJ2-6 and V is TRBV7-8; D is ambiguous. Trimming left V 6 bases short and J 0 bases short, with 6 bases between. The CDR3 is 14 amino acids. CDR1 is SGHVS, CDR2 FQNEAQ, per germline. The CDR3 DNA sequence: TGTGCCAGCAGTCAGGTCTCTGGGGCCAACGTCCTGACTTTC. This sequence encodes CASSQVSGANVLTF.

The rearrangement links TRBV2 to TRBJ2-2, with 7 bases that match TRBD1. Losses at the gene ends were 4 bases for V and 1 base for J; bases not matched to a gene: 0. CDR1 and CDR2 (germline): SNHLY, FYNNEI. The CDR3 extends over 14 amino acids. The chain's CDR3 is CASSGTGNTGELFF. The CDR3 nucleotides read TGTGCCAGCAGTGGGACAGGGAACACCGGGGAGCTGTTTTTT.

This clone was detected a few times. The chain couples TRBV28 to TRBJ1-5, with 7 bases lining up with TRBD1. Germline V gene data show CDR1 as MDHEN and CDR2 as SYDVKM. The CDR3 is 17 amino acids. After removal of 5 bases from V and 2 bases from J, the junction contained 12 bases not matched to a gene. Written as DNA, the CDR3 is TGTGCCAGCAGTGTCACAGGGGCCCGGAGCCGCAATCAGCCCCAGCATTTT. This gives the protein CASSVTGARSRNQPQHF.

The chain has TRBV7-7 and TRBJ2-1, with D unclear. Trimming left V 3 bases short and J 2 bases short, with 5 bases between. This CDR3 is 13 amino acids long. Per germline, CDR1 SSHAT and CDR2 FNYEAQ (reference sequence). CDR3 nucleotides: TGTGCCAGCAGCTTGAGTACCTACAATGAGCAGTTCTTC. Protein sequence: CASSLSTYNEQFF.

This clone was counted between two and nine times. The V gene is TRBV5-1, the J gene TRBJ2-2; tentatively, D is TRBD1 (5 bases). Germline CDR1 SGHRS, CDR2 YFSETQ. Trimming removed 4 bases at V and 0 bases at J, with 13 bases between. The CDR3 extends over 16 amino acids. The CDR3 sequence is CASSIDSPTNTGELFF. The CDR3 DNA sequence: TGCGCCAGCAGCATCGACAGTCCCACGAACACCGGGGAGCTGTTTTTT. The complete variable domain, with remaining parts taken from reference TRBV5-1 and TRBJ2-2, reads KAGVTQTPRYLIKTRGQQVTLSCSPISGHRSVSWYQQTPGQGLQFLFEYFSETQRNKGNFPGRFSGRQFSNSRSEMNVSTLELGDSALYLCASSIDSPTNTGELFFGEGSRLTVL.

Only a few counts were recorded for this clone. The J gene is TRBJ2-1, the V gene TRBV29-1; 8 bases line up with TRBD1. The germline CDR1 and CDR2 sequences are SQVTM and ANQGSEA. Trimming cost V 7 bases and J 4 bases; bases outside gene matches: 6. The CDR3 is 13 residues long. CDR3 sequence: CSALTGVYNEQFF. The DNA of the CDR3 is TGCAGCGCCCTGACAGGGGTATACAATGAGCAGTTCTTC.

The gene calls are TRBV5-6 and TRBJ1-5, with TRBD1 as a possible D gene (6 bases). V lost 3 bases to trimming and J lost 6 bases, with 7 bases between them. The germline gives CDR1 SGHDT, CDR2 YYEEEE. This CDR3 has 12 amino acids. Here the CDR3 reads CASSSGVQPQHF. The CDR3 bases are TGTGCCAGCAGCTCAGGGGTTCAGCCCCAGCATTTT.

The chain couples TRBV29-1 to TRBJ2-5; D remains unclear. The CDR3 has 12 residues. Germline lookup yields CDR1 SQVTM and CDR2 ANQGSEA. V lost 6 bases and J 5 bases, leaving 13 bases between the germline ends. The CDR3 sequence: CSVPEASETQYF. CDR3 sequence (DNA): TGCAGCGTCCCCGAAGCGTCGGAGACCCAGTACTTC.

CDR3 sequence: CASSIEELAPANEQFF. In DNA, the CDR3 is TGTGCCAGTAGTATAGAAGAACTAGCTCCCGCCAATGAGCAGTTCTTC. The chain has TRBV19 and TRBJ2-1; D is possibly TRBD2 (6 bases). Trimming left V 0 bases short and J 6 bases short, with 15 bases between. This CDR3 has 16 amino acids. The germline gives CDR1 LNHDA, CDR2 SQIVND (reference sequence).

The chain links TRBV7-9 to TRBJ1-1, with D perhaps matching TRBD1 (5 bases). The CDR3 has 13 amino acids. The V gene's germline CDR1 is SEHNR and CDR2 FQNEAQ (reference sequence). V lost 3 bases and J lost 4, with 9 bases in between. For the CDR3, the DNA is TGTGCCAGCAGCTTTCCAGGGTCCACTGAAGCTTTCTTT. Amino acid sequence: CASSFPGSTEAFF.

The chain is built from TRBV11-3 and TRBJ2-5; D unresolved. V was trimmed by 8 bases and J by 1 base, leaving 11 bases between them. The CDR3 runs to 13 residues. Germline V lookup: CDR1 SGHNT, CDR2 YENEEA. The CDR3 protein is CASSTTLQETQYF. CDR3 in DNA: TGTGCCAGCTCTACTACCCTCCAAGAGACCCAGTACTTC.

V usage is TRBV18 and J usage is TRBJ2-3; 9 bases are shared with TRBD1. The V gene end was trimmed by 5 bases and the J gene end by 1 base; junction bases not matched to a gene: 4. Germline assignment: CDR1 KGHSH and CDR2 LQKENI. CDR3 size: 15 residues. The CDR3 spells CASSTRDRGTDTQYF. The CDR3 DNA is TGTGCCAGCTCAACCCGGGACAGGGGCACAGATACGCAGTATTTT.

This clone came up a few times. The gene calls are TRBV18 and TRBJ2-1, with a weak D call TRBD2 (5 bases). Germline V CDR1 and CDR2: KGHSH, LQKENI. The V gene lost 1 base and the J gene lost 8 bases, with 9 bases spanning the gap. The CDR3 totals 13 residues. The chain's CDR3 is CASSPQDGDEQFF. CDR3 DNA: TGTGCCAGCTCACCACAGGACGGGGATGAGCAGTTCTTC. The whole variable domain, filled in from reference TRBV18 and TRBJ2-1, reads NAGVMQNPRHLVRRRGQEARLRCSPMKGHSHVYWYRQLPEEGLKFMVYLQKENIIDESGMPKERFSAEFPKEGPSILRIQQVVRGDSAAYFCASSPQDGDEQFFGPGTRLTVL.

The V and J genes are TRBV10-3 and TRBJ1-6; D perhaps matches TRBD1 (6 bases). V was trimmed by 10 bases and J by 8 bases, leaving 18 bases between them. The CDR3 is 14 amino acids. In germline, CDR1 is ENHRY, CDR2 SYGVKD. CDR3 sequence (DNA): TGTGCCACCCTCGCGGCAGGGGTCGATTCACCCCTCCACTTT. Encoded protein: CATLAAGVDSPLHF.

This clone was detected a few times. The V gene is TRBV7-9, the J gene TRBJ2-5; D is perhaps TRBD2 (6 bases). Germline CDR1 SEHNR, CDR2 FQNEAQ (reference sequence). V lost 5 bases and J lost 4, with 17 bases in between. The CDR3 spans 15 residues. The CDR3 DNA reads TGTGCCAGCAGCGAAGACGGGAGAAGAGGAGAGACCCAGTACTTC. This translates into CASSEDGRRGETQYF.

The chain links TRBV28 to TRBJ2-7; the D gene is possibly TRBD2 (6 bases). Germline CDR1 and CDR2: MDHEN and SYDVKM. This CDR3 comprises 14 residues. Trimming removed 2 bases from V and 4 bases from J, with 12 bases in between. The CDR3 sequence: CASSLGDGGYEQYF. The CDR3 DNA reads as TGTGCCAGCAGTTTAGGGGACGGAGGGTACGAGCAGTACTTC.